These 15 T cell receptor beta chains were sequenced from one sample in a study of blood T cell repertoires in COVID-19. Sequenced by immunoSEQ multiplex PCR; TCRdb stores in-frame clones only, minus some. The data hold about 73,000 clones, with roughly three quarters observed a single time. Sample: peripheral blood. These receptors were obtained from a man aged 65 to 79 with COVID-19, enrolled during active disease.

As DNA, the CDR3 is TGTGCCAGCAGCTTAGCTAGCGGGATATCCAATGAGCAGTTCTTC. It specifies CASSLASGISNEQFF. V usage is TRBV11-1 and J usage is TRBJ2-1; 8 bases agree with TRBD2. The V gene's germline CDR1 is SGHAT and CDR2 FQDESV (reference sequence). This CDR3 is 15 amino acids long. With V trimmed by 0 bases and J by 6 bases, 4 bases remained unmatched. The full variable domain, its missing parts supplied by reference TRBV11-1 and TRBJ2-1, is EAEVAQSPRYKITEKSQAVAFWCDPISGHATLYWYRQILGQGPELLVQFQDESVVDDSQLPKDRFSAERLKGVDSTLKIQPAELGDSAMYLCASSLASGISNEQFFGPGTRLTVL.

V gene TRBV28 combines with J gene TRBJ1-5; D gene ambiguous. CDR3 length: 15 residues. Germline CDR1 MDHEN, CDR2 SYDVKM. V was clipped by 7 bases and J by 0 bases, with 13 bases between them. The CDR3, as DNA: TGTGCCAGCACGACCGGGGTATCTAGCAATCAGCCCCAGCATTTT. Its translation: CASTTGVSSNQPQHF. Based on the CDR3 plus reference TRBV28 and TRBJ1-5, the full variable domain is DVKVTQSSRYLVKRTGEKVFLECVQDMDHENMFWYRQDPGLGLRLIYFSYDVKMKEKGDIPEGYSVSREKKERFSLILESASTNQTSMYLCASTTGVSSNQPQHFGDGTRLSIL.

This chain uses TRBV18 with TRBJ2-2; a possible D gene is TRBD2 (6 bases). The CDR3 is 13 residues long. V was clipped by 5 bases and J by 6 bases, with 10 bases between them. CDR1 KGHSH and CDR2 LQKENI come from the germline V gene. The CDR3 loop reads CASSVRGSGELFF. The CDR3 DNA follows: TGTGCCAGCTCAGTGCGGGGATCCGGGGAGCTGTTTTTT. Together with reference TRBV18 and TRBJ2-2, the CDR3 gives the full variable domain: NAGVMQNPRHLVRRRGQEARLRCSPMKGHSHVYWYRQLPEEGLKFMVYLQKENIIDESGMPKERFSAEFPKEGPSILRIQQVVRGDSAAYFCASSVRGSGELFFGEGSRLTVL.

This clone appeared a single time. The CDR3 reads CASSRGGTGYTDTQYF. The CDR3 region has the DNA TGTGCCAGCAGCCGGGGTGGGACAGGGTACACAGATACGCAGTATTTT. The chain employs TRBV5-5 and TRBJ2-3; TRBD1 matches at 9 bases. The germline V gene encodes CDR1 SGHKS and CDR2 YYEKEE (reference sequence). Trimming at V came to 4 bases and at J to 2 bases, leaving 8 bases not matched to a gene. The CDR3 covers 16 residues.

The V and J genes are TRBV27 and TRBJ1-2; D gene ambiguous. With 2 bases removed from V and 0 bases from J, the gap between germline ends came to 34 bases. The CDR3 spans 23 residues. Germline V lookup: CDR1 MNHEY, CDR2 SMNVEV (reference sequence). The CDR3 region is CASSLRGRPIGDIWRGANYGYTF. CDR3 DNA sequence: TGTGCCAGCAGTTTACGTGGTCGGCCTATCGGGGATATTTGGCGCGGAGCTAACTATGGCTACACCTTC.

This clone was recorded only once. The chain employs TRBV7-9 and TRBJ2-1; D perhaps matches TRBD2 (6 bases). Germline CDR1 is SEHNR and CDR2 is FQNEAQ (reference sequence). The CDR3 is 15 residues long. The V and J ends lost 4 bases and 5 bases respectively, with 15 bases between them. In DNA, the CDR3 is TGTGCCAGCAGCTCCCTCCCGACTAGTAACAATGAGCAGTTCTTC. Translation gives CASSSLPTSNNEQFF.

The rearrangement links TRBV4-3 to TRBJ2-1, with D possibly matching TRBD2 (6 bases). V lost 3 bases, J lost 0 bases, and 15 bases lay in between. The CDR3 loop spans 17 amino acids. Germline V gene sequence: CDR1 LGHNA, CDR2 YSLEER. DNA for the CDR3: TGCGCCAGCAGCCAGGCTAGCGCATCGAGCTCCTACAATGAGCAGTTCTTC. This codes for CASSQASASSSYNEQFF.

This chain links TRBV25-1 with TRBJ1-1; no firm D call. With 3 bases removed from V and 0 bases from J, the gap between germline ends came to 11 bases. The CDR3 runs 15 residues. Per the germline V gene, CDR1 is MGHDK and CDR2 is SYGVNS. The CDR3 here is CASSDFRSMNTEAFF. In DNA, the CDR3 is TGTGCCAGCAGTGACTTTCGCTCTATGAACACTGAAGCTTTCTTT.

CDR3 protein: CASRPGTVVEQYF. The DNA of the CDR3 is TGTGCCAGCAGACCCGGGACAGTAGTCGAGCAGTACTTC. J is TRBJ2-7 and V is TRBV6-5; 7 bases map to TRBD1. After removal of 6 bases from V and 6 bases from J, the junction contained 8 bases not matched to a gene. Germline lookup yields CDR1 MNHEY and CDR2 SVGAGI. The CDR3 has 13 amino acids.

There are a few counts of this clone. The genes are TRBV4-1 and TRBJ2-1; a weak D match, TRBD2 (6 bases). Deletions cut 5 bases from V and 3 bases from J, with 14 bases between. The V gene's germline CDR1 is MGHRA and CDR2 YSYEKL. The CDR3 extends over 15 amino acids. The CDR3 coding sequence is TGCGCCAGCAGCTCCCCTGCGGGGAACTACAATGAGCAGTTCTTC. Its protein product is CASSSPAGNYNEQFF.

This sequence joins TRBV10-3 and TRBJ1-2; tentative D call: TRBD1 (5 bases). The CDR3 contains 13 residues. Trimming left V 5 bases short and J 4 bases short, with 11 bases between. Germline assignment: CDR1 ENHRY and CDR2 SYGVKD. The CDR3 coding sequence is TGTGCCATCAGTTCGGACACTTTCTATGGCTACACCTTC. It translates to CAISSDTFYGYTF.

The chain has TRBV9 and TRBJ2-1; tentatively, D is TRBD2 (5 bases). Germline-derived CDR1 and CDR2 are SGDLS and YYNGEE. V lost 1 base and J 4 bases, leaving 9 bases between the germline ends. The CDR3 covers 14 residues. CDR3 coding DNA: TGTGCCAGCAGCGTAAGCGACTATTACAATGAGCAGTTCTTC. Its protein is CASSVSDYYNEQFF. The full variable domain, completed using reference TRBV9 and TRBJ2-1, is DSGVTQTPKHLITATGQRVTLRCSPRSGDLSVYWYQQSLDQGLQFLIQYYNGEERAKGNILERFSAQQFPDLHSELNLSSLELGDSALYFCASSVSDYYNEQFFGPGTRLTVL.

This clone was recorded a few times. The rearrangement joins TRBV30 to TRBJ1-1; a weak D match, TRBD1 (5 bases). Looked up from germline, CDR1 is GTSNPN and CDR2 is SVGIG (reference sequence). CDR3 size: 15 residues. V shed 0 bases and J shed 7 bases, with 18 bases lying between them. In DNA, the CDR3 is TGTGCCTGGAGTGTTCTAGGGGTCACATCTAGTGAAGCTTTCTTT. Translating gives CAWSVLGVTSSEAFF.

The rearrangement links TRBV18 to TRBJ1-1, with a tentative D call TRBD1 (5 bases). The CDR3 sequence is 15 residues long. CDR1 is KGHSH, CDR2 LQKENI, per germline. The germline V and J ends were trimmed by 3 bases and 3 bases, with 14 bases remaining between them. CDR3 bases: TGTGCCAGCTCACCGAACAGACAAGGGGACACTGAAGCTTTCTTT. Its translation is CASSPNRQGDTEAFF.

V gene TRBV28 combines with J gene TRBJ1-1; maybe TRBD1 (5 bases). CDR1 and CDR2 (germline): MDHEN, SYDVKM. Trimming pared 4 bases from V and 3 bases from J, leaving 6 bases between. CDR3 length: 12 residues. CDR3 residues: CASSSRDTEAFF. The DNA for the CDR3 is TGTGCCAGCAGTTCCAGGGACACTGAAGCTTTCTTT.